One sample yielded the 2 T cell receptor beta chains listed below, sequenced in a study of blood T cell repertoires in COVID-19. Repertoires were generated with immunoSEQ multiplex PCR, while TCRdb's copy carries only in-frame clones and drops some. The data show under 35,000 clones, with approximately 85% seen just once and approximately 16% held by the top ten. Sequenced material: peripheral blood. The origin of the receptors is a woman aged 55-75 years with active COVID-19.

V usage is TRBV2 and J usage is TRBJ2-1; 9 bases map to TRBD1. The V and J ends lost 7 bases and 15 bases, in that order; junction bases with no gene match: 13. The CDR3 sequence is 13 residues long. The germline gives CDR1 SNHLY, CDR2 FYNNEI. CDR3 coding DNA: TGTGCCAGCACGAAGGGACAGGGTTCTCCCCCGTTCTTC. Translating it yields CASTKGQGSPPFF.

The chain joins TRBV29-1 to TRBJ2-7; 7 bases agree with TRBD2. CDR1 SQVTM and CDR2 ANQGSEA come from the germline V gene. J was trimmed by 6 bases and V by 4 bases; bases with no gene match: 9. This CDR3 is built from 13 residues. For the CDR3, the DNA is TGCAGCGTTGCCTCGGGAGGCCTTAGCGAGCAGTACTTC. Protein: CSVASGGLSEQYF.